These 8 T cell receptor beta chains were all obtained from the same sample, sequenced in a study of vaccination effects on CD4 cells after COVID-19. Their specific antigens are unknown. ViraFEST used viral peptide pools to expand antigen-specific CD4+ T cells before sequencing. At the end of approximately 10 days of culture, CD4+ T cells were isolated. Here immunoSEQ multiplex PCR was the method, and the copy in TCRdb shows in-frame clones only, minus some. The sample yields 23,000 or so clones, approximately 73% seen once. This specimen was CD4+ T cells from PBMCs cultured with HCoV-229E spike peptides, taken before COVID-19 vaccination. The receptors were sampled from a human donor who received a COVID-19 vaccine.

The chain joins TRBV29-1 to TRBJ1-1; possibly TRBD1 for D (5 bases). The V gene lost 6 bases and the J gene lost 4 bases, with 15 bases spanning the gap. The CDR3 runs to 13 residues. CDR1 is SQVTM and CDR2 is ANQGSEA in the germline V gene. The CDR3 DNA is TGCAGCGTCTCAGGGCAATGGTCCACTGAAGCTTTCTTT. Its translation: CSVSGQWSTEAFF.

This clone was counted a few times. The genes are TRBV30 and TRBJ1-5, with D tentatively TRBD1 (5 bases). Germline CDR1 and CDR2: GTSNPN and SVGIG (reference sequence). CDR3 length equals 14 residues. Trimming removed 2 bases from V and 4 bases from J, with 12 bases in between. The chain's CDR3 is CAWSRQTANQPQHF. Here the CDR3 DNA reads TGTGCCTGGAGTCGCCAGACAGCGAATCAGCCCCAGCATTTT. The whole variable domain, remainder taken from reference TRBV30 and TRBJ1-5, is SQTIHQWPATLVQPVGSPLSLECTVEGTSNPNLYWYRQAAGRGLQLLFYSVGIGQISSEVPQNLSASRPQDRQFILSSKKLLLSDSGFYLCAWSRQTANQPQHFGDGTRLSIL.

The rearrangement links TRBV19 to TRBJ2-3; D not certain. The germline gives CDR1 LNHDA, CDR2 SQIVND (reference sequence). This CDR3 comprises 14 residues. Trimming pared 5 bases from V and 1 base from J, leaving 10 bases between. The CDR3 DNA follows: TGTGCCAGTAGTTACTTGGCTCGCACAGATACGCAGTATTTT. Amino acids: CASSYLARTDTQYF.

This clone was detected only once. This sequence joins TRBV10-3 and TRBJ2-7; D remains unclear. Germline CDR1 ENHRY, CDR2 SYGVKD. The CDR3 is 15 residues long. The V end was cut by 6 bases, the J end by 0 bases, with 15 bases between. CDR3 coding DNA: TGTGCCATCAGGAACAGCCACCTAGACTCCTACGAGCAGTACTTC. It encodes CAIRNSHLDSYEQYF.

This chain uses TRBV6-4 with TRBJ2-2; D is unclear. V gave up 0 bases and J gave up 1 base, with 6 bases separating them. The CDR3 has 15 residues. Germline CDR1 reads MRHNA; CDR2 reads SNTAGT. CDR3 sequence reads: CASSDSFGNTGELFF. The CDR3 DNA reads as TGTGCCAGCAGTGACTCATTCGGGAACACCGGGGAGCTGTTTTTT.

The chain carries TRBV27 and TRBJ1-5; 7 nucleotides match TRBD1. V lost 6 bases and J lost 2; bases outside the gene matches: 10. Germline values: CDR1 MNHEY, CDR2 SMNVEV (reference sequence). This CDR3 region has 16 residues. The CDR3 is CASRERQGLGNQPQHF. Written as DNA, the CDR3 is TGTGCCAGCAGAGAACGACAGGGTCTGGGCAATCAGCCCCAGCATTTT.

The chain carries TRBV5-4 and TRBJ2-5; D is undetermined. The length of the CDR3 is 13 residues. Germline CDR1 reads SGHNT; CDR2 reads YYREEE (reference sequence). Trimming shortened V by 0 bases and J by 4 bases, and 7 bases separated the two germline ends. The DNA of the CDR3 is TGTGCCAGCAGCTTGGAAGAATTAGAGACCCAGTACTTC. Translation: CASSLEELETQYF.

This clone appeared once. The chain has TRBV12-2 and TRBJ2-3; TRBD2 is the table's D call, not checked against the DNA. TRBV12-2 is classified as a pseudogene. The CDR3 has 16 amino acids. In nucleotides, the CDR3 is TGTGCAAGTCGCTTAGCTCCGGGAAGGAAAACAGATACGCAGTATTTT. Amino acid sequence: CASRLAPGRKTDTQYF.